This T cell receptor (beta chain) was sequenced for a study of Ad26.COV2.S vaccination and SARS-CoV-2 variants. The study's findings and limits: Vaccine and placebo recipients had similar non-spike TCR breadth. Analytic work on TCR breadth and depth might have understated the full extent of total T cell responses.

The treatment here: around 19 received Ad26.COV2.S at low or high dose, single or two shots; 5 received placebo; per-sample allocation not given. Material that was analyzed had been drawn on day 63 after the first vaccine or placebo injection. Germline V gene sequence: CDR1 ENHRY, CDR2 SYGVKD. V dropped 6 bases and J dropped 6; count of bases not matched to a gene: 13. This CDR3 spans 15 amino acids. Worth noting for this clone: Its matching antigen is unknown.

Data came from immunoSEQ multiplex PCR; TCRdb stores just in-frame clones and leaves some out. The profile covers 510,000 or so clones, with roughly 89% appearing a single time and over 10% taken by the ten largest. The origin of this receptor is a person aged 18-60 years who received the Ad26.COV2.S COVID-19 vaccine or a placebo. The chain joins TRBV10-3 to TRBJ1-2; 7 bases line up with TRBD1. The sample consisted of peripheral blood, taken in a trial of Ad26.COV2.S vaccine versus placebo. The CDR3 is CAISLASTGENGYTF. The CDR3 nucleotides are TGTGCCATCAGCCTAGCCTCTACAGGGGAGAATGGCTACACCTTC.